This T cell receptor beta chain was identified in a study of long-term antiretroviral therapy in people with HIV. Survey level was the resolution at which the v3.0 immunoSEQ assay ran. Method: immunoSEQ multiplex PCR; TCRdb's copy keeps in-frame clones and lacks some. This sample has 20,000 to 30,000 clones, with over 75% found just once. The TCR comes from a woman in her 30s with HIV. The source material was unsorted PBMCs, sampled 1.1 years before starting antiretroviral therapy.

The CDR3 is CASSEKGKGAAFF. In DNA, the CDR3 is TGTGCCAGCAGTGAAAAGGGCAAGGGAGCAGCTTTCTTT. The chain uses TRBV6-1 and TRBJ1-1; no clear D. The V and J ends lost 2 bases and 10 bases respectively, with 14 bases between them. Germline assignment: CDR1 MNHNS and CDR2 SASEGT. The CDR3 covers 13 residues.